The 27 T cell receptor beta chains presented below share a single source sample, sequenced in a study of blood T cell repertoires in COVID-19. Clones were read by immunoSEQ multiplex PCR, and TCRdb kept only the in-frame ones, dropping some. The table records about 180,000 clones, about 91% of them present only once. The sample taken for sequencing was peripheral blood. The receptors originated from a woman under 40 with acute or convalescent COVID-19.

The rearrangement links TRBV7-8 to TRBJ1-4; 9 bases are shared with TRBD1. V dropped 4 bases and J dropped 12; count of bases not matched to a gene: 6. This CDR3 comprises 13 residues. The germline gives CDR1 SGHVS, CDR2 FQNEAQ. Here the CDR3 DNA reads TGTGCCAGCAGCTCCTCCGGGACAGGGCAACTGTTTTTT. Translated, it gives CASSSSGTGQLFF.

The chain links TRBV28 to TRBJ1-1; TRBD1 might be the D (6 bases). The CDR3 spans 12 residues. Trimming removed 6 bases from V and 8 bases from J, with 13 bases in between. The germline CDR1 and CDR2 sequences are MDHEN and SYDVKM. The CDR3 coding sequence is TGTGCCAGCAGCCGTCCGGACAGAGAAGCTTTCTTT. Its protein is CASSRPDREAFF. Full variable domain (rest looked up from reference TRBV28 and TRBJ1-1): DVKVTQSSRYLVKRTGEKVFLECVQDMDHENMFWYRQDPGLGLRLIYFSYDVKMKEKGDIPEGYSVSREKKERFSLILESASTNQTSMYLCASSRPDREAFFGQGTRLTVV.

The V gene is TRBV5-4, the J gene TRBJ1-4, with no clear D. Germline V gives CDR1 SGHNT, CDR2 YYREEE (reference sequence). The length of the CDR3 is 15 residues. Trimming stripped 4 bases from V and 4 bases from J, with 14 bases between. In nucleotides, the CDR3 is TGTGCCAGCAGCCTCTCCGGCGGGCTTAATGAAAAACTGTTTTTT. Translation: CASSLSGGLNEKLFF.

This clone was recorded only once. Other DNA sequences of this sample code for an identical CDR3. CDR3 nucleotides: TGCGCCAGCAGTCCCGACAGGCAGAACACTGAAGCTTTCTTT. Translation: CASSPDRQNTEAFF. The chain combines TRBV5-1 with TRBJ1-1; possible D gene TRBD1, 6 bases. The CDR3 is 14 amino acids. Per germline, CDR1 SGHRS and CDR2 YFSETQ. Trimming removed 5 bases at V and 1 base at J, with 12 bases between.

The genes are TRBV15 and TRBJ2-7; tentative D call: TRBD1 (6 bases). Germline V gives CDR1 LNHNV, CDR2 YYDKDF (reference sequence). The V and J ends lost 1 base and 5 bases respectively, with 21 bases between them. The CDR3 loop spans 17 amino acids. The CDR3 nucleotides read TGTGCCACCAGCAGAGGGCCCCTATTGGACAGCTCGGACGAGCAGTACTTC. It codes for CATSRGPLLDSSDEQYF. The full variable domain, in which reference TRBV15 and TRBJ2-7 provide the parts outside the CDR3, is DAMVIQNPRYQVTQFGKPVTLSCSQTLNHNVMYWYQQKSSQAPKLLFHYYDKDFNNEADTPDNFQSRRPNTSFCFLDIRSPGLGDTAMYLCATSRGPLLDSSDEQYFGPGTRLTVT.

The chain carries TRBV11-3 and TRBJ2-7; D gene ambiguous. V dropped 5 bases and J dropped 0 bases, with 8 bases sitting between them. The germline CDR1 and CDR2 sequences are SGHNT and YENEEA. There are 13 residues in the CDR3. The DNA for the CDR3 is TGTGCCAGCAGCCCGGGTAACTCCTACGAGCAGTACTTC. It encodes CASSPGNSYEQYF.

The chain uses TRBV6-6 and TRBJ2-5; D remains ambiguous. Germline CDR1 MNHNY, CDR2 SVGAGI (reference sequence). The ends were cut back, 5 bases at V and 1 base at J, with 8 bases in the middle. The CDR3 runs to 13 residues. CDR3 residues: CASSPRPQETQYF. In nucleotides, the CDR3 is TGTGCCAGCAGTCCGCGTCCCCAAGAGACCCAGTACTTC.

The rearrangement joins TRBV4-1 to TRBJ2-5; the match to TRBD1 covers 8 bases. This CDR3 region has 16 residues. The germline gives CDR1 MGHRA, CDR2 YSYEKL. V dropped 0 bases and J dropped 7; count of bases not matched to a gene: 10. The CDR3 coding sequence is TGCGCCAGCAGCCAAGATTATCGGACAGGGTCTGGGACCCAGTACTTC. This encodes CASSQDYRTGSGTQYF.

J is TRBJ1-2 and V is TRBV7-9, with TRBD1 matching over 7 bases. From germline, CDR1 is SEHNR and CDR2 FQNEAQ (reference sequence). After removal of 5 bases from V and 4 bases from J, the junction contained 13 bases not matched to a gene. The CDR3 runs to 16 residues. This chain's CDR3 is CASSPRDRVWSYGYTF. CDR3 DNA: TGTGCCAGCAGCCCCCGAGACAGGGTCTGGAGCTATGGCTACACCTTC.

The sample holds one count of this clone. The V call is TRBV28, the J call TRBJ2-6; D is perhaps TRBD1 (6 bases). Trimming pared 6 bases from V and 4 bases from J, leaving 16 bases between. Germline loops: CDR1 MDHEN, CDR2 SYDVKM. The CDR3 consists of 16 residues. CDR3 in amino acids: CASSPPGQSGANVLTF. The CDR3 nucleotides are TGTGCCAGCAGCCCTCCCGGACAGTCCGGGGCCAACGTCCTGACTTTC.

The chain couples TRBV5-1 to TRBJ2-1; no clear D. Per the germline V gene, CDR1 is SGHRS and CDR2 is YFSETQ. CDR3 length: 14 amino acids. Trimming removed 0 bases at V and 6 bases at J, with 10 bases between. The CDR3 here is CASSLEGGANEQFF. For the CDR3, the DNA is TGCGCCAGCAGCTTGGAAGGCGGAGCCAATGAGCAGTTCTTC.

The rearrangement links TRBV29-1 to TRBJ1-1, with a weak D call TRBD1 (6 bases). Between the trimmed V and J ends, which lost 7 bases and 7 bases, there was a span of 22 bases. CDR3 size: 14 residues. Germline V gene data show CDR1 as SQVTM and CDR2 as ANQGSEA. CDR3 amino acids: CSAILRDNLNEAFF. The CDR3 bases are TGCAGCGCAATCCTCCGGGACAATCTTAATGAAGCTTTCTTT. Looking up the rest from reference TRBV29-1 and TRBJ1-1 gives the full variable domain: SAVISQKPSRDICQRGTSLTIQCQVDSQVTMMFWYRQQPGQSLTLIATANQGSEATYESGFVIDKFPISRPNLTFSTLTVSNMSPEDSSIYLCSAILRDNLNEAFFGQGTRLTVV.

Only a few counts were recorded for this clone. This chain uses TRBV12-3 or TRBV12-4 with TRBJ1-2, with TRBD1 as a possible D gene (5 bases). V was trimmed by 5 bases and J by 13 bases, leaving 17 bases between them. The CDR3 extends over 12 amino acids. The CDR3 sequence is CASSRRGVGATF. The CDR3 DNA reads as TGTGCCAGCAGTAGGCGGGGCGTGGGAGCCACCTTC.

J is TRBJ2-1 and V is TRBV3-1 (or the pseudogene TRBV3-2), with TRBD2 as a possible D gene (6 bases). This CDR3 contains 14 residues. Germline values: CDR1 LGHDT, CDR2 YNNKEL (reference sequence). V gave up 3 bases and J gave up 3 bases, with 9 bases separating them. The CDR3 DNA sequence: TGTGCCAGCAGCCAGCGGGGAAACTACAATGAGCAGTTCTTC. Protein: CASSQRGNYNEQFF.

The CDR3 is CASSLLAGDYNEQFF. In DNA, the CDR3 is TGTGCCAGCAGCTTACTAGCGGGAGACTACAATGAGCAGTTCTTC. The genes are TRBV7-8 and TRBJ2-1, with TRBD2 matching 10 bases. The CDR3 covers 15 residues. Germline values: CDR1 SGHVS, CDR2 FQNEAQ. Trimming took 2 bases from V and 3 from J; bases not matched to a gene: 1. Together with reference TRBV7-8 and TRBJ2-1, the CDR3 gives the full variable domain: GAGVSQSPRYKVAKRGQDVALRCDPISGHVSLFWYQQALGQGPEFLTYFQNEAQLDKSGLPSDRFFAERPEGSVSTLKIQRTQQEDSAVYLCASSLLAGDYNEQFFGPGTRLTVL.

DNA for the CDR3: TGCGCCAGCAGCTTGGCCGGGACTAGGACCTCCTACGAGCAGTACTTC. This codes for CASSLAGTRTSYEQYF. The chain has TRBV5-1 and TRBJ2-7, with 8 bases that match TRBD2. Germline V lookup: CDR1 SGHRS, CDR2 YFSETQ. This CDR3 has 16 residues. J gave up 0 bases and V 0 bases, and 5 bases lay outside the gene matches.

The chain links TRBV10-3 to TRBJ2-7, with 7 bases lining up with TRBD2. This CDR3 has 13 amino acids. Trimming removed 9 bases from V and 0 bases from J; junction bases left unmatched: 5. The germline V gene has CDR1 ENHRY and CDR2 SYGVKD. Written as DNA, the CDR3 is TGTGCCATTCTCGGGACTAACTCCTACGAGCAGTACTTC. Protein sequence: CAILGTNSYEQYF.

The chain employs TRBV3-1 (or the pseudogene TRBV3-2) and TRBJ2-6, with 8 bases aligning to TRBD1. CDR3 length: 18 residues. Germline assignment: CDR1 LGHDT and CDR2 YNNKEL (reference sequence). V shed 1 base and J 0 bases; nucleotides not matched to a gene: 5. CDR3 protein: CASSQGRGPSSGANVLTF. The CDR3 region has the DNA TGTGCCAGCAGCCAAGGCAGGGGGCCGAGCTCTGGGGCCAACGTCCTGACTTTC.

The J gene is TRBJ2-1, the V gene TRBV5-1; 10 bases match TRBD2. The CDR3 is 14 residues long. The trim removed 3 bases at V and 5 bases at J, leaving 2 bases unmatched. Germline CDR1 and CDR2: SGHRS and YFSETQ. CDR3 nucleotides: TGCGCCAGCAGCTCCCTAGCGGGAGACAATGAGCAGTTCTTC. Translating gives CASSSLAGDNEQFF. The whole variable domain, filled in from reference TRBV5-1 and TRBJ2-1, reads KAGVTQTPRYLIKTRGQQVTLSCSPISGHRSVSWYQQTPGQGLQFLFEYFSETQRNKGNFPGRFSGRQFSNSRSEMNVSTLELGDSALYLCASSSLAGDNEQFFGPGTRLTVL.

The rearrangement joins TRBV19 to TRBJ2-3, with TRBD2 matching over 13 bases. J lost 11 bases, V lost 3 bases, and 8 bases had no gene match. The CDR3 is 15 residues long. Germline lookup yields CDR1 LNHDA and CDR2 SQIVND (reference sequence). The CDR3 sequence is CASSIPRTSGSLQYF. DNA for the CDR3: TGTGCCAGTAGTATCCCCCGGACTAGCGGGAGTCTGCAGTATTTT.

In this sample, this clone turned up a few times. CDR3 region: CASSQEEGFGNTGELFF. The CDR3, as DNA: TGCGCCAGCAGCCAAGAGGAGGGTTTTGGGAACACCGGGGAGCTGTTTTTT. The V and J genes are TRBV4-1 and TRBJ2-2; TRBD2 might be the D (6 bases). Between the trimmed V and J ends, which lost 0 bases and 1 base, there was a span of 12 bases. Germline values: CDR1 MGHRA, CDR2 YSYEKL. This CDR3 has 17 residues.

This rearrangement joins TRBV30 to TRBJ2-1; 8 bases align to TRBD2. V lost 5 bases, J lost 7 bases, and 7 bases stayed unmatched. This CDR3 is 13 amino acids long. The V gene's germline CDR1 is GTSNPN and CDR2 SVGIG (reference sequence). Here the CDR3 reads CAWGAGAGNEQFF. The CDR3, as DNA: TGTGCCTGGGGAGCGGGAGCGGGTAATGAGCAGTTCTTC.

The gene calls are TRBV24-1 and TRBJ1-2; D remains unclear. Per the germline V gene, CDR1 is KGHDR and CDR2 is SFDVKD. The CDR3 sequence is 14 residues long. The ends were cut back, 4 bases at V and 6 bases at J, with 14 bases in the middle. The CDR3 loop reads CATSDQGLSDGYTF. In DNA form, the CDR3 reads TGTGCCACCAGTGACCAAGGATTAAGCGATGGCTACACCTTC.

The chain uses TRBV15 and TRBJ2-3; 7 bases align to TRBD1. CDR1 is LNHNV, CDR2 YYDKDF, per germline (reference sequence). Unmatched junction bases numbered 0, after V lost 4 bases and J lost 5 bases. The CDR3 length is 12 residues. In DNA form, the CDR3 reads TGTGCCACCAGCAACAGGGGAGATACGCAGTATTTT. Amino acids: CATSNRGDTQYF.

The V call is TRBV29-1, the J call TRBJ1-5; tentative D call: TRBD1 (5 bases). The CDR3 spans 13 residues. Germline-derived CDR1 and CDR2 are SQVTM and ANQGSEA. Trimming removed 5 bases at V and 0 bases at J, with 8 bases between. The CDR3 protein is CSVSTDSNQPQHF. In DNA, the CDR3 is TGCAGCGTTTCGACAGATAGCAATCAGCCCCAGCATTTT. The entire variable domain, with the rest obtained from reference TRBV29-1 and TRBJ1-5, is as follows: SAVISQKPSRDICQRGTSLTIQCQVDSQVTMMFWYRQQPGQSLTLIATANQGSEATYESGFVIDKFPISRPNLTFSTLTVSNMSPEDSSIYLCSVSTDSNQPQHFGDGTRLSIL.

CDR3 sequence: CASSEGDTEAFF. DNA of the CDR3: TGCGCCAGCAGCGAGGGAGACACTGAAGCTTTCTTT. J is TRBJ1-1 and V is TRBV5-1, with D unclear. CDR3 length: 12 residues. CDR1 is SGHRS, CDR2 YFSETQ, per germline. The V end lost 4 bases, the J end lost 3 bases, and 7 bases lay between the germline ends.

This chain links TRBV30 with TRBJ2-1; tentative D call: TRBD2 (5 bases). In germline, CDR1 is GTSNPN, CDR2 SVGIG (reference sequence). Trimming removed 2 bases at V and 12 bases at J, with 14 bases between. CDR3 length: 12 residues. CDR3 amino acids: CAWSRSGSGQFF. As DNA, the CDR3 is TGTGCCTGGAGTCGAAGCGGATCCGGGCAGTTCTTC.